These 17 T cell receptor beta chains came from one sample sequenced in a study of T cell changes during pregnancy in multiple sclerosis. Data came from immunoSEQ multiplex PCR; TCRdb stores just in-frame clones and leaves some out. Found here are more than 40,000 clones, under 90% of them singletons; the top ten hold 1.3% to 1.5%. The specimen comprised peripheral blood, sampled in the first trimester of pregnancy. All receptors come from a female donor in good health, enrolled as a control in a pregnancy study.

J is TRBJ2-5 and V is TRBV6-6, with a tentative D call TRBD2 (7 bases). Per germline, CDR1 MNHNY and CDR2 SVGAGI (reference sequence). Trimming stripped 2 bases from V and 2 bases from J, with 15 bases between. CDR3 size: 16 residues. DNA for the CDR3: TGTGCCAGCAGTTACCAAGGGGGGGGGCCTCAAGAGACCCAGTACTTC. Translating it yields CASSYQGGGPQETQYF.

V and J are TRBV28 and TRBJ2-2, with a tentative D call TRBD2 (5 bases). The germline V gene encodes CDR1 MDHEN and CDR2 SYDVKM. The V gene lost 2 bases and the J gene lost 1 base, with 8 bases spanning the gap. The CDR3 runs to 15 residues. The CDR3 DNA follows: TGTGCCAGCAGTTTACCGGGGAAGAACACCGGGGAGCTGTTTTTT. Translation: CASSLPGKNTGELFF.

This clone was seen once. The chain combines TRBV5-1 with TRBJ1-4; D is possibly TRBD1 (5 bases). V was pared by 0 bases and J by 7 bases, with 13 bases between. Germline V CDR1 and CDR2: SGHRS, YFSETQ. The CDR3 extends over 15 amino acids. The CDR3 spells CASSLVAGQGEKLFF. The CDR3, as DNA: TGCGCCAGCAGCTTGGTGGCAGGGCAAGGTGAAAAACTGTTTTTT.

The chain joins TRBV7-9 to TRBJ1-2; D is unclear. CDR1 is SEHNR, CDR2 FQNEAQ, per germline (reference sequence). Trimming shortened V by 5 bases and J by 7 bases, and 14 bases separated the two germline ends. CDR3 size: 13 residues. CDR3 amino acids: CASSQVEEGGYTF. DNA for the CDR3: TGTGCCAGCAGCCAGGTAGAAGAAGGTGGCTACACCTTC.

This clone has just a few counts. The gene calls are TRBV7-3 and TRBJ2-5, with D unresolved. The CDR3 loop spans 14 amino acids. The V end lost 3 bases, the J end lost 2 bases, and 10 bases lay between the germline ends. Germline CDR1 reads SGHTA; CDR2 reads FQGTGA. CDR3 sequence: CASSFSSSQETQYF. The CDR3 coding sequence is TGTGCCAGCAGCTTCTCTAGTAGTCAAGAGACCCAGTACTTC.

The rearrangement joins TRBV7-9 to TRBJ1-4, with D unclear. CDR1 SEHNR and CDR2 FQNEAQ come from the germline V gene (reference sequence). Trimming left V 6 bases short and J 4 bases short, with 12 bases between. CDR3 length: 14 residues. CDR3 region: CASSLGRFNEKLFF. The CDR3 DNA reads TGTGCCAGCAGTCTCGGGAGATTTAATGAAAAACTGTTTTTT.

The chain employs TRBV6-5 and TRBJ1-2, with TRBD1 matching 9 bases. With V trimmed by 1 base and J by 7 bases, 4 bases remained unmatched. Germline V gene lookup returns CDR1 MNHEY and CDR2 SVGAGI. The CDR3 length is 14 residues. The CDR3 bases are TGTGCCAGCAGTTACTATCGGACAGGGGTTGGCTACACCTTC. This translates into CASSYYRTGVGYTF.

V is TRBV6-6 and J is TRBJ1-1; tentatively, D is TRBD1 (5 bases). Germline loops: CDR1 MNHNY, CDR2 SVGAGI (reference sequence). This CDR3 region has 12 residues. The V gene lost 5 bases and the J gene lost 6 bases, with 10 bases spanning the gap. CDR3 in amino acids: CASSARGSEAFF. In DNA, the CDR3 is TGTGCCAGCAGTGCCCGGGGGTCTGAAGCTTTCTTT.

The V gene is TRBV19, the J gene TRBJ2-2; 8 nucleotides match TRBD2. The CDR3 consists of 13 residues. The V gene end was trimmed by 9 bases and the J gene end by 4 bases; junction bases not matched to a gene: 4. Germline CDR1 LNHDA, CDR2 SQIVND (reference sequence). CDR3 residues: CASSGGVTGELFF. The CDR3 DNA is TGTGCCAGCTCCGGGGGGGTCACCGGGGAGCTGTTTTTT.

The sample holds one count of this clone. The chain combines TRBV18 with TRBJ2-3; TRBD1 matches at 9 bases. Germline-derived CDR1 and CDR2 are KGHSH and LQKENI. This CDR3 is 15 amino acids long. The J segment lost 6 bases and the V segment lost 3 bases, leaving 7 bases of the junction unmatched. CDR3 loop: CASSPPTGGRDTQYF. CDR3 nucleotide sequence: TGTGCCAGCTCACCCCCGACAGGGGGAAGGGATACGCAGTATTTT.

V usage is TRBV6-5 and J usage is TRBJ1-1; a weak D match, TRBD1 (5 bases). V was pared by 7 bases and J by 4 bases, with 13 bases between. The CDR3 is made up of 13 amino acids. Germline V gene sequence: CDR1 MNHEY, CDR2 SVGAGI. The CDR3: CASIGGTGTEAFF. CDR3 bases: TGTGCCAGCATCGGGGGGACGGGCACTGAAGCTTTCTTT.

The CDR3 nucleotides read TGCGCCAGCAGCGGCCCAAGCGCAAACGCATTAGGCACCGGGGAGCTGTTTTTT. It yields the protein CASSGPSANALGTGELFF. V gene TRBV5-1 combines with J gene TRBJ2-2; no clear D gene. V was clipped by 4 bases and J by 4 bases, with 23 bases between them. The germline V gene encodes CDR1 SGHRS and CDR2 YFSETQ. The CDR3 sequence is 18 residues long.

CDR3 coding DNA: TGTGCCAGCACCGGACTAGCGGGGGGCGGCAATGAGCAGTTCTTC. It codes for CASTGLAGGGNEQFF. The chain is built from TRBV2 and TRBJ2-1, with TRBD2 identical over 14 bases. The trim removed 7 bases at V and 6 bases at J, leaving 5 bases unmatched. The CDR3 extends over 15 amino acids. Germline CDR1 and CDR2: SNHLY and FYNNEI.

The chain recombines TRBV10-2 with TRBJ2-1, with 10 bases aligning to TRBD1. Germline values: CDR1 WSHSY, CDR2 SAAADI. This CDR3 has 13 amino acids. J lost 7 bases, V lost 8 bases, and 5 bases had no gene match. In DNA, the CDR3 is TGCGCCAGCCGGGACAGGGGTCGGAATGAGCAGTTCTTC. Protein sequence: CASRDRGRNEQFF.

This chain uses TRBV7-9 with TRBJ1-5; 8 bases line up with TRBD1. This CDR3 is 17 amino acids long. The germline gives CDR1 SEHNR, CDR2 FQNEAQ (reference sequence). The V and J ends lost 1 base and 8 bases, in that order; junction bases with no gene match: 13. CDR3 sequence (DNA): TGTGCCAGCAGCTTAGGAACCGGGACAGGTCGTTTTGAGCCCCAGCATTTT. Encoded protein: CASSLGTGTGRFEPQHF.

The V call is TRBV18, the J call TRBJ2-1; a possible D gene is TRBD2 (5 bases). The CDR3 has 15 amino acids. Germline V gene sequence: CDR1 KGHSH, CDR2 LQKENI. Between the trimmed V and J ends, which lost 3 bases and 2 bases, there was a span of 11 bases. This chain's CDR3 is CASSPRPGTYNEQFF. The CDR3 region has the DNA TGTGCCAGCTCACCCAGACCGGGGACCTACAATGAGCAGTTCTTC.

The chain is built from TRBV5-8 and TRBJ1-2, with 9 nucleotides matching TRBD1. The germline gives CDR1 SGHTS, CDR2 YDEGEE. The CDR3 is 14 amino acids. V gave up 5 bases and J gave up 2 bases; unmatched junction bases: 4. The CDR3 loop is CASRVTGGNYGYTF. The CDR3 DNA sequence: TGTGCCAGCAGGGTCACAGGGGGCAACTATGGCTACACCTTC. Together with reference TRBV5-8 and TRBJ1-2, the CDR3 gives the full variable domain: EAGVTQSPTHLIKTRGQQATLRCSPISGHTSVYWYQQALGLGLQFLLWYDEGEERNRGNFPPRFSGRQFPNYSSELNVNALELEDSALYLCASRVTGGNYGYTFGSGTRLTVV.